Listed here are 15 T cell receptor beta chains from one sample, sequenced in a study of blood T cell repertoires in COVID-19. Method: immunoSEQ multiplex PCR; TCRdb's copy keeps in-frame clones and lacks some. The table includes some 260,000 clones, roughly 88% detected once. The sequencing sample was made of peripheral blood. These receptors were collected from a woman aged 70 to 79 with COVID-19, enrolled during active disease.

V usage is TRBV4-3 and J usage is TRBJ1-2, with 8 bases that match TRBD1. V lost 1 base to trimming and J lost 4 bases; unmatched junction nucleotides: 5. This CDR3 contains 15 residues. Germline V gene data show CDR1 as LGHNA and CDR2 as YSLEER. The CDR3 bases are TGCGCCAGCAGCCAAGGCGGACAGGGTGTCTATGGCTACACCTTC. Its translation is CASSQGGQGVYGYTF.

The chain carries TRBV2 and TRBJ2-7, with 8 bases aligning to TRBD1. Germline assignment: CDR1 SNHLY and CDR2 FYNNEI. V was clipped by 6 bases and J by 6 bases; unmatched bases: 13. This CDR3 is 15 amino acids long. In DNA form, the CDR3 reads TGTGCCAGCAGCCGACAGGGGACCTTTCCCGGCGAGCAGTACTTC. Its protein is CASSRQGTFPGEQYF.

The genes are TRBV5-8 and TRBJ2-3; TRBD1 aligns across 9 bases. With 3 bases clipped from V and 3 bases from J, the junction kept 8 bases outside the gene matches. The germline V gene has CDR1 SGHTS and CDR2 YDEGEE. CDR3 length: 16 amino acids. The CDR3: CASSWTGARLTDTQYF. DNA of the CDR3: TGTGCCAGCAGCTGGACAGGGGCGCGACTGACAGATACGCAGTATTTT.

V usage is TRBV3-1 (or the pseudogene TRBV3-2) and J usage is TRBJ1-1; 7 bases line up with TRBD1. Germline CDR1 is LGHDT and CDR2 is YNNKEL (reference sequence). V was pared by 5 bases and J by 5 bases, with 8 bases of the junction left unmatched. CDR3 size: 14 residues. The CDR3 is CASSTQGSRTEAFF. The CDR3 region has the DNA TGTGCCAGCAGCACACAGGGGAGTAGGACTGAAGCTTTCTTT.

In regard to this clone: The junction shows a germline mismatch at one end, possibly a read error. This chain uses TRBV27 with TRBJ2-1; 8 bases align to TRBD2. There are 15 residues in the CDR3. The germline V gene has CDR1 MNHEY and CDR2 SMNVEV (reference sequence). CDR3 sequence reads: CASRLAGWSNNEQFF. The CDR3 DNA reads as TGTGCCAGCCGTTTAGCGGGATGGTCGAACAATGAGCAGTTCTTC.

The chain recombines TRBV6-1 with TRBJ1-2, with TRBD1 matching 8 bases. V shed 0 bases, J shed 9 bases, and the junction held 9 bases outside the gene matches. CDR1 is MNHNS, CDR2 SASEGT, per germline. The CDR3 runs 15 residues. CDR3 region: CASSEAWTGTARYTF. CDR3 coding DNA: TGTGCCAGCAGTGAAGCCTGGACAGGGACGGCACGCTACACCTTC.

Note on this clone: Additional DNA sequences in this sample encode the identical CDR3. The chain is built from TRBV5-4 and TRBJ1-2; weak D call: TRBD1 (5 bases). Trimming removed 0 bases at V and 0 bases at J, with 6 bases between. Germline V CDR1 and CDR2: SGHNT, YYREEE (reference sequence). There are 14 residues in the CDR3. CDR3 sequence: CASSLGQSNYGYTF. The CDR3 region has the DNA TGTGCCAGCAGCTTGGGACAGTCTAACTATGGCTACACCTTC.

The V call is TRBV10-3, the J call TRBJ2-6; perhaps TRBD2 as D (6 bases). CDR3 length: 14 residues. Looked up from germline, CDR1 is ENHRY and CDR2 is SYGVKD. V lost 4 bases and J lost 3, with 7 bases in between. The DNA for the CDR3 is TGTGCCATCAGTGCGGACTATGGGGCCAACGTCCTGACTTTC. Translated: CAISADYGANVLTF.

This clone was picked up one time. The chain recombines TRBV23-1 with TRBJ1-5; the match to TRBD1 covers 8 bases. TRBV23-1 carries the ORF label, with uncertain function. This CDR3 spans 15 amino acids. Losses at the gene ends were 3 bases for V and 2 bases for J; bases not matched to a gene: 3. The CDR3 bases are TGCGCCAGCAGTCACACGACAGGGGGCAATCAGCCCCAGCATTTT. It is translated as CASSHTTGGNQPQHF.

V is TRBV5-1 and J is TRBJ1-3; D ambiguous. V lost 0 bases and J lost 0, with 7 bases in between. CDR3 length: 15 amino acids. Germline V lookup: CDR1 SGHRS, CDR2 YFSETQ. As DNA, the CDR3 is TGCGCCAGCAGCTTGGACAGAGTCTCTGGAAACACCATATATTTT. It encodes CASSLDRVSGNTIYF.

CDR3 in DNA: TGTGCCAGCAGCCAAGTCACCGGGACAGTAAGGGAAAAACTGTTTTTT. Residues: CASSQVTGTVREKLFF. V and J are TRBV4-2 and TRBJ1-4; TRBD1 matches 7 bases. CDR3 length equals 16 residues. The ends lost 1 base at V and 8 bases at J; junction bases unmatched: 10. Germline-derived CDR1 and CDR2 are LGHNA and YNFKEQ.

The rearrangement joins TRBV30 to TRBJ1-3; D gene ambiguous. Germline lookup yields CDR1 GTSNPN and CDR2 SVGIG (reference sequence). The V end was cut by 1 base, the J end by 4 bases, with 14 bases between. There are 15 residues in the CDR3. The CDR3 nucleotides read TGTGCCTGGAGTGCCATGGGAGGGCTGGGAAACACCATATATTTT. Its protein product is CAWSAMGGLGNTIYF.

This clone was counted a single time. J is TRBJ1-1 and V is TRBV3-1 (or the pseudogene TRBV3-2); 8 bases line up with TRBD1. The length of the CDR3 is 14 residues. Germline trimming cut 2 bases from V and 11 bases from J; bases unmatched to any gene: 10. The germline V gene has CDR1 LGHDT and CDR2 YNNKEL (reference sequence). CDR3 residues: CASSQQGAGSRAFF. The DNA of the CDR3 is TGTGCCAGCAGCCAACAGGGGGCCGGATCTCGGGCTTTCTTT.

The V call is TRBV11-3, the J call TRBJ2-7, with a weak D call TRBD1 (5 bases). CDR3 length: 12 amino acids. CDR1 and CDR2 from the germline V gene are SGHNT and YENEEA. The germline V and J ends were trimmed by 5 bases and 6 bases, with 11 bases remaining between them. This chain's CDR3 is CASSQAGFEQYF. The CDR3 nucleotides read TGTGCCAGCAGCCAGGCAGGGTTCGAGCAGTACTTC.

The CDR3 region has the DNA TGTGCCAGCAGCTCCAGACAGGGGGCGGACAATGAAAAACTGTTTTTT. Residues: CASSSRQGADNEKLFF. The gene calls are TRBV7-6 and TRBJ1-4; 10 bases fit TRBD1. V shed 4 bases, J shed 5 bases, and the junction held 7 bases outside the gene matches. The CDR3 sequence is 16 residues long. Germline assignment: CDR1 SGHVS and CDR2 FNYEAQ.